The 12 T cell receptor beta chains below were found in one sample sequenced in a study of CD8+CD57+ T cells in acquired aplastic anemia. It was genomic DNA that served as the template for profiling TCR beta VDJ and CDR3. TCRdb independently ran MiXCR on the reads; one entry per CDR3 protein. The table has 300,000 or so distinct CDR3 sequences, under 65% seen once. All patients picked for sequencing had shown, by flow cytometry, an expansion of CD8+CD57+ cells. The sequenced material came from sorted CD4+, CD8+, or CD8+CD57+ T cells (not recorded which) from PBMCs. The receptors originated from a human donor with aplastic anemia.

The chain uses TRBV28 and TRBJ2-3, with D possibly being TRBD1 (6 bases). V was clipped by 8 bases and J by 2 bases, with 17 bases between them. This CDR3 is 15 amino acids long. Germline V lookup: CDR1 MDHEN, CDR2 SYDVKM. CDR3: CASEGTIRHTDTQYF. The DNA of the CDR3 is TGTGCCAGCGAGGGGACAATCAGGCACACAGATACGCAGTATTTT.

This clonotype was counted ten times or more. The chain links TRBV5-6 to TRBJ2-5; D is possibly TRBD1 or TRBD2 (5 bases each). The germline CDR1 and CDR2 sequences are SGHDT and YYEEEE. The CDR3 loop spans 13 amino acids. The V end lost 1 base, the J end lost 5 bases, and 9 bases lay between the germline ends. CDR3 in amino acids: CASSLYGAETQYF. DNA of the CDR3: TGTGCCAGCAGCTTGTACGGGGCCGAGACCCAGTACTTC.

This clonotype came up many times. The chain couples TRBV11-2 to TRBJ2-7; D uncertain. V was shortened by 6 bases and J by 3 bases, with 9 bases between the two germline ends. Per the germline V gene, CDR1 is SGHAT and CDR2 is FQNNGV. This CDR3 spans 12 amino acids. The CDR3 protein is CASRSNGYEQYF. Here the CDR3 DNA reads TGTGCCAGCAGGTCGAATGGCTACGAGCAGTACTTC.

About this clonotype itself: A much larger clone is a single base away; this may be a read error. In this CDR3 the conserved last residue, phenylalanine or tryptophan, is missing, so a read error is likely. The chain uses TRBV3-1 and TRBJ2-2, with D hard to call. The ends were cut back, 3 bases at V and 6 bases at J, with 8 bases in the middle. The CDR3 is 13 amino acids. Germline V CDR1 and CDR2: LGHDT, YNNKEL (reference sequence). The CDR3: CASSHRRAGELFL. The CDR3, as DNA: TGTGCCAGCAGCCACAGAAGGGCCGGGGAGCTGTTTTTA.

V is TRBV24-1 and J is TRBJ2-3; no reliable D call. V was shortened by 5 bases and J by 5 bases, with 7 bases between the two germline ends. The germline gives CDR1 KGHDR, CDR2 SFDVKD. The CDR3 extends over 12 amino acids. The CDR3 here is CATSGTGDTQYF. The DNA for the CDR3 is TGTGCCACCAGTGGGACGGGAGATACGCAGTATTTT.

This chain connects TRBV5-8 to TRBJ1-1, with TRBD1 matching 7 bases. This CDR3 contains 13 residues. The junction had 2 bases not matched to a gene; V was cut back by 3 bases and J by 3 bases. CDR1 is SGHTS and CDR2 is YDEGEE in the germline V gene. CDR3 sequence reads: CASSWGQYTEAFF. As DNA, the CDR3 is TGTGCCAGCAGCTGGGGACAGTACACTGAAGCTTTCTTT. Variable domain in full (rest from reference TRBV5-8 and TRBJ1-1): EAGVTQSPTHLIKTRGQQATLRCSPISGHTSVYWYQQALGLGLQFLLWYDEGEERNRGNFPPRFSGRQFPNYSSELNVNALELEDSALYLCASSWGQYTEAFFGQGTRLTVV.

The CDR3 region has the DNA TGCGCCAGCAGCCAGTTGGCCGGGACTAGCGGCAATGAGCAGTTCTTC. Translation gives CASSQLAGTSGNEQFF. The chain combines TRBV4-1 with TRBJ2-1; 11 bases match TRBD2. CDR3 length: 16 amino acids. Germline V gene sequence: CDR1 MGHRA, CDR2 YSYEKL. Losses at the gene ends were 3 bases for V and 6 bases for J; bases not matched to a gene: 7.

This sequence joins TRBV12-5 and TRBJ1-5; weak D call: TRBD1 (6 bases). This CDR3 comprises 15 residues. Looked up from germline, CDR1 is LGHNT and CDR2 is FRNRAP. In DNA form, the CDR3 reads TGTGCCAGCAGGGGAACAGGGAGAACGGATCAGCCCCAGCATTTT. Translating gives CASRGTGRTDQPQHF.

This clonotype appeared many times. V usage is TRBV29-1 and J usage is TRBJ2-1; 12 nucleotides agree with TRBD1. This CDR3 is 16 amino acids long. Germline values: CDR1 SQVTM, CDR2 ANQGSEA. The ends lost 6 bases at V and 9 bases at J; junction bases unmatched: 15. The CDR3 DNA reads TGCAGCGTCCCGGGACAGGGGGCGTCTCTCTCTGGTGAGCAGTTCTTC. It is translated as CSVPGQGASLSGEQFF.

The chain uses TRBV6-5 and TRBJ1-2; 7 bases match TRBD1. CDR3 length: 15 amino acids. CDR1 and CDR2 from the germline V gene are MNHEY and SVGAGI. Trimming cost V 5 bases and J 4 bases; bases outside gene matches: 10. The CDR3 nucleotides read TGTGCCAGCAGTCCCAGACAGGGCTTTGCCTATGGCTACACCTTC. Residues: CASSPRQGFAYGYTF.

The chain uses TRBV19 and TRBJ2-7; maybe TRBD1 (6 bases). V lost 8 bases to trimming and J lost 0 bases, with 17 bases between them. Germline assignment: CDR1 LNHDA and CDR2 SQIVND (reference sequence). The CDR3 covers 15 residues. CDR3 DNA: TGTGCCAGTGGTCAGTACAGGGCGAGCTCCTACGAGCAGTACTTC. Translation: CASGQYRASSYEQYF. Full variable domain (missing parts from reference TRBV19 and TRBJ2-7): DGGITQSPKYLFRKEGQNVTLSCEQNLNHDAMYWYRQDPGQGLRLIYYSQIVNDFQKGDIAEGYSVSREKKESFPLTVTSAQKNPTAFYLCASGQYRASSYEQYFGPGTRLTVT.

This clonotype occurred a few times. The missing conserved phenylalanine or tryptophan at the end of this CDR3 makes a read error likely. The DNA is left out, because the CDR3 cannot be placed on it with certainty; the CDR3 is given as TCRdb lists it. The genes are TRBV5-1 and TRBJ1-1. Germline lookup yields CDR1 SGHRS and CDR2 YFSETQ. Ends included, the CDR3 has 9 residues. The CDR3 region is CASTLTTLT.